The 20 T cell receptor beta chains reported below all come from one sample, sequenced in a study of cytomegalovirus exposure and HLA in healthy donors. PCR primers comprised 60 Vbeta and 13 Jbeta primers. Sequenced by immunoSEQ multiplex PCR; TCRdb stores in-frame clones only, minus some. In the table there are approximately 150,000 clones, 80% of which are singletons. Sequencing was done on a sample of PBMCs. The receptors stem from a woman in her forties or fifties in good health and CMV-seronegative.

The chain recombines TRBV6-5 with TRBJ1-1; TRBD1 matches 7 bases. The germline V gene has CDR1 MNHEY and CDR2 SVGAGI. The length of the CDR3 is 12 residues. After removal of 5 bases from V and 8 bases from J, the junction contained 5 bases not matched to a gene. CDR3 nucleotides: TGTGCCAGCAGTAGGGGGACAGCAGAAGCTTTCTTT. Its protein is CASSRGTAEAFF.

The chain's CDR3 is CASSSPGQGAGEQYF. The CDR3 nucleotides are TGTGCCAGCAGTTCCCCCGGACAGGGGGCGGGGGAGCAGTACTTC. The V gene is TRBV28, the J gene TRBJ2-5; TRBD1 matches 11 bases. The CDR3 loop spans 15 amino acids. V gave up 4 bases and J gave up 11 bases; unmatched junction bases: 12. CDR1 MDHEN and CDR2 SYDVKM come from the germline V gene.

The sample holds a few counts of this clone. The CDR3 sequence is CASRPRQNYEQYF. The CDR3 bases are TGTGCCAGCAGACCAAGACAAAACTACGAGCAGTACTTC. This rearrangement joins TRBV28 to TRBJ2-7; D gene unclear. Trimming cost V 6 bases and J 3 bases, with 12 bases left between them. The CDR3 spans 13 residues. Germline V CDR1 and CDR2: MDHEN, SYDVKM.

The rearrangement uses TRBV30 and TRBJ1-1; no clear D gene. V lost 0 bases, J lost 4 bases, and 9 bases lay in between. Per germline, CDR1 GTSNPN and CDR2 SVGIG (reference sequence). The CDR3 spans 13 residues. CDR3 coding DNA: TGTGCCTGGAGTGTACAAGATGCCACTGAAGCTTTCTTT. This translates into CAWSVQDATEAFF.

The chain combines TRBV7-3 with TRBJ2-1, with 7 bases aligning to TRBD2. The CDR3 spans 15 residues. The ends lost 5 bases at V and 1 base at J; junction bases unmatched: 5. CDR1 and CDR2 from the germline V gene are SGHTA and FQGTGA. The CDR3 sequence is CASSPLGGSYNEQFF. The CDR3 region has the DNA TGTGCCAGCAGCCCACTCGGGGGGTCCTACAATGAGCAGTTCTTC.

This chain connects TRBV2 to TRBJ1-5; 9 bases map to TRBD1. Germline V gene data show CDR1 as SNHLY and CDR2 as FYNNEI. V gave up 6 bases and J gave up 11 bases; unmatched junction bases: 8. This CDR3 comprises 13 residues. CDR3 nucleotide sequence: TGTGCCAGCAGACCTCAAGGACAGGGGACCCAGCATTTT. Amino acids: CASRPQGQGTQHF.

The table lists this clone with a count of one. V usage is TRBV30 and J usage is TRBJ2-7, with D hard to call. Trimming pared 0 bases from V and 3 bases from J, leaving 6 bases between. This CDR3 has 12 residues. Germline V gene sequence: CDR1 GTSNPN, CDR2 SVGIG (reference sequence). The CDR3 spells CAWSVRVYEQYF. The CDR3 nucleotides read TGTGCCTGGAGTGTACGAGTCTACGAGCAGTACTTC.

V is TRBV10-3 and J is TRBJ2-1; 7 bases agree with TRBD2. This CDR3 region has 13 residues. The V gene's germline CDR1 is ENHRY and CDR2 SYGVKD. Trimming removed 10 bases from V and 2 bases from J; junction bases left unmatched: 5. The CDR3 here is CASPAGAYNEQFF. The DNA of the CDR3 is TGTGCCAGTCCGGCGGGAGCCTACAATGAGCAGTTCTTC.

The chain combines TRBV12-5 with TRBJ2-1, with a possible D match to TRBD2 (5 bases). The V gene lost 1 base and the J gene lost 0 bases, with 7 bases spanning the gap. The germline CDR1 and CDR2 sequences are LGHNT and FRNRAP. The CDR3 has 15 amino acids. The CDR3 loop is CASGLGGSSYNEQFF. DNA of the CDR3: TGTGCTAGTGGTTTGGGAGGGAGCTCCTACAATGAGCAGTTCTTC. The variable domain in full, with the rest retrieved from reference TRBV12-5 and TRBJ2-1, is DARVTQTPRHKVTEMGQEVTMRCQPILGHNTVFWYRQTMMQGLELLAYFRNRAPLDDSGMPKDRFSAEMPDATLATLKIQPSEPRDSAVYFCASGLGGSSYNEQFFGPGTRLTVL.

The rearrangement uses TRBV5-6 and TRBJ2-7; 7 bases map to TRBD1. This CDR3 is built from 16 residues. Unmatched junction bases numbered 10, after V lost 2 bases and J lost 2 bases. Germline V CDR1 and CDR2: SGHDT, YYEEEE. DNA for the CDR3: TGTGCCAGCAGCTTCGGAAGAGACAGGGTAACCTACGAGCAGTACTTC. Protein: CASSFGRDRVTYEQYF.

The rearrangement joins TRBV6-6 to TRBJ1-5, with D uncertain. Germline V gene sequence: CDR1 MNHNY, CDR2 SVGAGI (reference sequence). There are 15 residues in the CDR3. Trimming removed 2 bases at V and 0 bases at J, with 8 bases between. CDR3 nucleotide sequence: TGTGCCAGCAGTTACGTCGAGAATAGCAATCAGCCCCAGCATTTT. This codes for CASSYVENSNQPQHF.

The chain couples TRBV7-8 to TRBJ2-5, with 13 bases fitting TRBD2. Per germline, CDR1 SGHVS and CDR2 FQNEAQ. The CDR3 sequence is 17 residues long. The junction had 5 bases not matched to a gene; V was cut back by 4 bases and J by 0 bases. The CDR3 loop is CASSSRTSGRYQETQYF. CDR3 bases: TGTGCCAGCAGCTCTAGGACTAGCGGGAGATACCAAGAGACCCAGTACTTC.

The rearrangement uses TRBV5-6 and TRBJ1-1, with a weak D call TRBD1 (5 bases). This CDR3 has 14 residues. Trimming removed 0 bases from V and 3 bases from J, with 9 bases in between. CDR1 and CDR2 (germline): SGHDT, YYEEEE. The DNA for the CDR3 is TGTGCCAGCAGCTTGGAGGGCAGGGACACTGAAGCTTTCTTT. Its protein is CASSLEGRDTEAFF.

This rearrangement joins TRBV5-1 to TRBJ1-4, with 8 bases fitting TRBD1. CDR1 and CDR2 (germline): SGHRS, YFSETQ. The CDR3 totals 15 residues. Trimming took 4 bases from V and 3 from J; bases not matched to a gene: 5. Here the CDR3 DNA reads TGCGCCAGCAGCACCCGACAGGGGTCTAATGAAAAACTGTTTTTT. Protein: CASSTRQGSNEKLFF. The full variable domain, its missing parts supplied by reference TRBV5-1 and TRBJ1-4, is KAGVTQTPRYLIKTRGQQVTLSCSPISGHRSVSWYQQTPGQGLQFLFEYFSETQRNKGNFPGRFSGRQFSNSRSEMNVSTLELGDSALYLCASSTRQGSNEKLFFGSGTQLSVL.

The gene calls are TRBV28 and TRBJ1-5; tentative D call: TRBD1 (6 bases). The germline V gene encodes CDR1 MDHEN and CDR2 SYDVKM. Trimming removed 8 bases at V and 3 bases at J, with 11 bases between. This CDR3 has 13 residues. The DNA of the CDR3 is TGTGCCAGCGCGAGGGGGATCAATCAGCCCCAGCATTTT. This gives the protein CASARGINQPQHF.

The J gene is TRBJ2-5, the V gene TRBV28; 11 nucleotides align to TRBD2. Trimming cost V 7 bases and J 7 bases; bases outside gene matches: 11. This CDR3 is 15 amino acids long. Germline values: CDR1 MDHEN, CDR2 SYDVKM. The CDR3 loop reads CASISSGGLLRTQYF. As DNA, the CDR3 is TGTGCCAGCATATCTAGCGGGGGGCTCCTTCGGACCCAGTACTTC.

This clone was seen more than once but under ten times. CDR3 nucleotides: TGTGCCAGCAGTCACAGGGGACTCTATGGCTACACCTTC. Encoded protein: CASSHRGLYGYTF. The V gene is TRBV27, the J gene TRBJ1-2; TRBD1 aligns across 7 bases. Germline CDR1 MNHEY, CDR2 SMNVEV (reference sequence). Trimming at V came to 5 bases and at J to 4 bases, leaving 4 bases not matched to a gene. The CDR3 covers 13 residues.

The rearrangement joins TRBV6-5 to TRBJ1-1, with D unresolved. CDR3 length equals 13 residues. The germline gives CDR1 MNHEY, CDR2 SVGAGI. Deletions cut 5 bases from V and 3 bases from J, with 10 bases between. This CDR3 is CASSTRRYTEAFF. The CDR3 DNA follows: TGTGCCAGCAGTACCCGTCGGTACACTGAAGCTTTCTTT.

V is TRBV27 and J is TRBJ1-5; 7 bases fit TRBD1. V dropped 5 bases and J dropped 5; count of bases not matched to a gene: 9. Per the germline V gene, CDR1 is MNHEY and CDR2 is SMNVEV (reference sequence). There are 15 residues in the CDR3. This CDR3 reads CASSPGDSIYQPQHF. CDR3 coding DNA: TGTGCCAGCAGTCCGGGGGACAGCATTTATCAGCCCCAGCATTTT.

This chain links TRBV25-1 with TRBJ1-2; D is possibly TRBD1 (5 bases). The CDR3 sequence is 14 residues long. The ends were cut back, 1 base at V and 4 bases at J, with 10 bases in the middle. CDR1 and CDR2 (germline): MGHDK, SYGVNS. CDR3 nucleotide sequence: TGTGCCAGCAGTGAATCGCCAGGGCTCTATGGCTACACCTTC. Its protein is CASSESPGLYGYTF.